This T cell receptor beta chain was found in a study of cytomegalovirus exposure and HLA in healthy donors. Broader study findings: The authors enumerated some 170 TCR beta chains as linked to cytomegalovirus. Rare sequences made up most TCRs, while some public TCRs were found in many donors.

CDR3 length: 15 residues. CDR1 and CDR2 (germline): MNHEY, SVGAGI. The V and J ends lost 0 bases and 5 bases respectively, with 11 bases between them. Here immunoSEQ multiplex PCR was the method, and the copy in TCRdb shows in-frame clones only, minus some. The sample records over 60,000 clones, roughly 95% being singletons. Comment on this clone: Its matching antigen is unknown.

Sequenced input: PBMCs. The V call is TRBV6-5, the J call TRBJ2-1; tentative D call: TRBD1 (5 bases). The TCR originated in a young woman in good health and CMV-seropositive. For the CDR3, the DNA is TGTGCCAGCAGTTACTCTCAGGGTGGCCACAATGAGCAGTTCTTC. It translates to CASSYSQGGHNEQFF.